The entry below gives a single TCR beta chain sequence along with its context. In its sample, this clonotype was seen many times. What this receptor recognizes is not known. Per-base qualities were not stored, and no clone one base away is much larger. Via the germline V gene (reference sequence), CDR1 is DFQATT and CDR2 SNEGSKA. The CDR3 starts with the cysteine, ends with the phenylalanine, and has 15 residues. Solely the CDR3 DNA is kept, with 45 bases framed from the first base. V and J lose 0 bases and 0 bases, and a span of 6 bases separates them. The sample comes from a study of regulatory T cells in long-lasting Graves disease listed by TCRdb under 2021. About the investigation overall: Newly diagnosed Graves' disease patients had taken antithyroid drugs for less than 3 months. The study was conducted in China and was registered as a clinical trial. This study used TCR sequencing and RNA sequencing of peripheral blood to compare persistent Graves' disease patients against newly diagnosed Graves' disease patients. A total of some 35 samples underwent TCR sequencing: about 13 from persistent and roughly 20 from newly diagnosed Graves' disease patients. Study-level results and caveats: A larger number of public clonotypes was shared among persistent patients (about 2,700) than among newly diagnosed patients (over 850). The authors acknowledged the small sample size as a limitation that may reduce accuracy. Because the primary lesion, thyroid tissue, could not be accessed, the study looked at peripheral blood alone. Compared with newly diagnosed patients, persistent Graves' disease patients had lower TCR Shannon entropy and fewer highly expanded clones, which suggests clonal expansion. Sequencing and analysis were restricted to the TCR beta chain. Preferential use of TRBV28, TRBJ1-2 and TRBJ2-5 was observed in persistent disease, whereas TRBV20-1 and TRBJ2-1 were favored in newly diagnosed disease.

Per the publication, the time point label means: newly diagnosed GD, antithyroid drugs for less than 3 months. RNA was extracted from PBMCs in TRIzol for both TCR sequencing and RNA sequencing. The diagnosis of Graves' disease was made according to American Thyroid Association guidelines. Patients were recruited from an endocrinology department in Xi'an, China. From each patient, around 9 milliliters of peripheral blood was collected into an EDTA anticoagulant tube. Ficoll Paque Plus density gradient separation was used to isolate PBMCs, and no further T cell sorting was performed. An Agilent 2100 Bioanalyzer and agarose gel were used to check RNA quality, and a NanoDrop 2000 was used to measure RNA concentration. Receptor libraries were prepared by multiplex PCR. TCRdb names Illumina HiSeq 4000 as the instrument used. CDR3 regions were amplified by Arm-PCR with iRepertoire HTBI primers to construct TCR beta libraries. Gel purification was performed on PCR products prior to sequencing. The paper's processing steps were these. Gene usage analysis of CDR3 amino acid clonotypes used the 62 TRBV and 11 to 15 TRBJ segments found across samples. COPE and FqMerger were used to merge filtered high-quality paired reads into contigs. Contigs were aligned with BLAST to IMGT TRBV, TRBD and TRBJ reference genes, and CDR3 was defined per IMGT. Any clonotype with a frequency above 0.1% was counted as a highly expanded clone. Repertoire diversity was measured by Shannon entropy, and V-J evenness by the Gini coefficient. A clonotype was considered public if more than one individual shared it. TCRdb reworked the public reads: Q25 trimming with fastp, MiXCR clone assembly, productive beta chains retained. Every entry covers one CDR3 protein and lists the most common genes and DNA from its rows. Clone size and V and J calls follow TCRdb, not the original study. A total of some 250,000 distinct CDR3 sequences appear in this sample, roughly a fifth of them only once. Together, the top ten hold over 11% of the sample.

Sequencing was performed on peripheral blood mononuclear cells (PBMCs), taken at new diagnosis, from a patient treated with antithyroid drugs. The chain was built from TRBV20-1 and TRBJ1-6; no D gene can be assigned with confidence. The TCR was taken from a female donor with Graves disease. At the DNA level, the sequence is TGCAGTGCTAGAGAGAGGAGCTCCTATAATTCACCCCTCCACTTT. The translation is CSARERSSYNSPLHF.